What follows describes a single T cell receptor (beta chain). Its target is unknown. The sample is drawn from a study of shared clonotypes between healthy human individuals. The study, taken as a whole, reports: Sorted-subset sequencing, rarefaction showed, was incomplete despite large depth.

Sequencing was performed with immunoSEQ multiplex PCR; in TCRdb, only in-frame clones are kept and a portion is missing. The data show over a million clones, 70% to 80% seen once. Trimming took off 5 bases at V and 7 bases at J, with 11 bases between the two ends. The germline V gene has CDR1 MNHNS and CDR2 SASEGT. The CDR3 is 13 residues long. Sequencing was done on a sample of memory CD4+ T cells from PBMCs. Subset denoted: CD45RA-negative fraction. This TCR derives from a man between 18 and 29 years old in good health. Some clones in this sample may be carry-over from other donors' samples. This chain connects TRBV6-1 to TRBJ2-2; D unresolved. The CDR3 is CASSSASGGELFF. Here the CDR3 DNA reads TGTGCCAGCAGTTCAGCGTCAGGCGGGGAGCTGTTTTTT.